Shown below are 18 T cell receptor beta chains from a single sample sequenced in a study of T cells in Graves' hyperthyroidism and ophthalmopathy. Amplified regions were TCR beta CDR3 sequences from RNA transcripts. A first-round RT-PCR of the TCR CDR3 used the HTBI primer set. Each CDR3 protein is one row after TCRdb ran MiXCR on the multiplex PCR reads. The repertoire holds 600,000 to 750,000 distinct CDR3 sequences, with around 15% as singletons. The material sequenced was blood. The receptors were gathered from a middle-aged man with Graves' hyperthyroidism.

This chain connects TRBV10-1 to TRBJ1-1; no definite D call. This CDR3 has 14 amino acids. V was clipped by 0 bases and J by 5 bases, with 10 bases between them. CDR1 is WNHNN, CDR2 SYGVQD, per germline (reference sequence). CDR3 nucleotides: TGCGCCAGCAGTGAGTCAAGAGTTGGTACTGAAGCTTTCTTT. It codes for CASSESRVGTEAFF.

This clonotype was seen ten or more times. The chain employs TRBV27 and TRBJ1-1; the match to TRBD1 covers 8 bases. CDR1 is MNHEY, CDR2 SMNVEV, per germline (reference sequence). The CDR3 loop spans 16 amino acids. The trim removed 5 bases at V and 3 bases at J, leaving 11 bases unmatched. The CDR3 nucleotides read TGTGCCAGCAGTCCCATCTGGACAGGGCATTACACTGAAGCTTTCTTT. Translated, it gives CASSPIWTGHYTEAFF.

This clonotype has more than one count but fewer than ten. This chain uses TRBV10-1 with TRBJ2-1; D gene uncertain. V lost 0 bases to trimming and J lost 8 bases, with 11 bases between them. CDR3 size: 14 residues. CDR1 and CDR2 from the germline V gene are WNHNN and SYGVQD (reference sequence). CDR3 in DNA: TGCGCCAGCAGTGAGTCGAGTTATAGGGATGAGCAGTTCTTC. This sequence encodes CASSESSYRDEQFF.

In this sample, this clonotype turned up many times. The gene calls are TRBV12-3 or TRBV12-4 and TRBJ1-3; 9 nucleotides line up with TRBD1. The CDR3 is made up of 20 amino acids. With 8 bases clipped from V and 0 bases from J, the junction kept 20 bases outside the gene matches. CDR3 protein: CASEGGSKGQGLYSGNTIYF. The CDR3 DNA reads as TGTGCCAGCGAGGGGGGTAGTAAGGGACAGGGCCTTTACTCTGGAAACACCATATATTTT.

At least ten counts were recorded for this clonotype. J is TRBJ2-3 and V is TRBV11-2; weak D call: TRBD2 (6 bases). The V and J ends lost 1 base and 3 bases respectively, with 14 bases between them. The CDR3 loop spans 16 amino acids. The germline V gene encodes CDR1 SGHAT and CDR2 FQNNGV. CDR3 loop: CASSLVPAGMTDTQYF. The CDR3 DNA reads TGTGCCAGCAGCTTAGTACCAGCGGGTATGACAGATACGCAGTATTTT.

The genes are TRBV20-1 and TRBJ2-1; 8 nucleotides align to TRBD2. The germline gives CDR1 DFQATT, CDR2 SNEGSKA (reference sequence). Germline trimming cut 2 bases from V and 4 bases from J; bases unmatched to any gene: 16. The CDR3 sequence is 18 residues long. The chain's CDR3 is CSARKSSGPGLDYNEQFF. The DNA for the CDR3 is TGCAGTGCTAGAAAATCTAGCGGCCCGGGACTAGATTACAATGAGCAGTTCTTC.

This clonotype was seen ten or more times. The chain recombines TRBV28 with TRBJ1-5; no reliable D call. The CDR3 covers 18 residues. Germline-derived CDR1 and CDR2 are MDHEN and SYDVKM. V was clipped by 5 bases and J by 0 bases, with 20 bases between them. The CDR3 DNA reads TGTGCCAGCAGTATCCCGAATCCGGCCGCGGATAGCAATCAGCCCCAGCATTTT. Its translation is CASSIPNPAADSNQPQHF.

This clonotype was picked up many times. The gene calls are TRBV29-1 and TRBJ2-7; 7 bases fit TRBD1. CDR3 size: 13 residues. The germline V gene encodes CDR1 SQVTM and CDR2 ANQGSEA. V trimming: 6 bases; J trimming: 1 base; junction bases outside the gene matches: 6. The CDR3, as DNA: TGCAGCGTGGCCCGACAGGGATCCTACGAGCAGTACTTC. Translation gives CSVARQGSYEQYF.

This clonotype occurred many times. This chain joins TRBV3-1 and TRBJ2-7; D not certain. Trimming pared 1 base from V and 3 bases from J, leaving 13 bases between. Germline V gene sequence: CDR1 LGHDT, CDR2 YNNKEL (reference sequence). This CDR3 has 15 residues. The CDR3 DNA reads TGTGCCAGCAGCCAAGTTGCCGGGCAGGTCTACGAGCAGTACTTC. This codes for CASSQVAGQVYEQYF.

This clonotype has ten or more counts. This chain connects TRBV12-3 or TRBV12-4 to TRBJ2-5; maybe TRBD2 (6 bases). The CDR3 is 15 residues long. V gave up 5 bases and J gave up 5 bases, with 18 bases separating them. The CDR3 reads CASSIRDSGRETQYF. In nucleotides, the CDR3 is TGTGCCAGCAGTATCAGGGACTCAGGACGGGAGACCCAGTACTTC.

The rearrangement uses TRBV3-1 and TRBJ2-6; D not resolved. Per germline, CDR1 LGHDT and CDR2 YNNKEL (reference sequence). The CDR3 contains 16 residues. V lost 3 bases and J 0 bases, leaving 9 bases between the germline ends. The CDR3 sequence: CASSHPLGSGANVLTF. The CDR3, as DNA: TGTGCCAGCAGCCACCCCTTAGGCTCTGGGGCCAACGTCCTGACTTTC.

V gene TRBV20-1 combines with J gene TRBJ1-5; possible D gene TRBD1, 5 bases. V was shortened by 3 bases and J by 4 bases, with 13 bases between the two germline ends. The germline V gene has CDR1 DFQATT and CDR2 SNEGSKA (reference sequence). CDR3 size: 14 residues. The CDR3 loop is CSARAVEGNQPQHF. CDR3 coding DNA: TGCAGTGCTAGGGCGGTGGAGGGGAATCAGCCCCAGCATTTT.

V usage is TRBV11-2 and J usage is TRBJ2-7; 8 positions match TRBD2. Germline lookup yields CDR1 SGHAT and CDR2 FQNNGV. V shed 5 bases, J shed 2 bases, and the junction held 8 bases outside the gene matches. This CDR3 has 15 amino acids. The CDR3 is CASSLRGGSPYEQYF. The CDR3 coding sequence is TGTGCCAGCAGCCTACGGGGGGGTAGCCCCTACGAGCAGTACTTC. The full variable domain, completed using reference TRBV11-2 and TRBJ2-7, is EAGVAQSPRYKIIEKRQSVAFWCNPISGHATLYWYQQILGQGPKLLIQFQNNGVVDDSQLPKDRFSAERLKGVDSTLKIQPAKLEDSAVYLCASSLRGGSPYEQYFGPGTRLTVT.

This clonotype was picked up many times. The CDR3 sequence: CASSPTGNEQYF. CDR3 sequence (DNA): TGTGCCAGCAGCCCAACAGGGAACGAGCAGTACTTC. J is TRBJ2-7 and V is TRBV7-9, with D perhaps matching TRBD1 (6 bases). Trimming took 5 bases from V and 5 from J, leaving 10 bases between them. Germline V lookup: CDR1 SEHNR, CDR2 FQNEAQ (reference sequence). CDR3 length: 12 amino acids.

The table lists this clonotype with many counts. The rearrangement uses TRBV12-3 or TRBV12-4 and TRBJ2-7; D is uncertain. Trimming took 4 bases from V and 5 from J, leaving 9 bases between them. The CDR3 spans 12 residues. The CDR3: CASSSPPDEQYF. The CDR3 bases are TGTGCCAGCAGTTCCCCCCCGGACGAGCAGTACTTC.

This clonotype was seen many times. The V call is TRBV28, the J call TRBJ1-2; tentatively, D is TRBD1 (6 bases). The CDR3 extends over 13 amino acids. The V end lost 7 bases, the J end lost 8 bases, and 17 bases lay between the germline ends. CDR1 and CDR2 (germline): MDHEN, SYDVKM. The CDR3 is CASTPRGVWGYTF. The CDR3 DNA sequence: TGTGCCAGCACACCTAGGGGGGTGTGGGGCTACACCTTC.

Comment on this clonotype: Since a much larger clone is just one base distant, this may be a read error. V usage is TRBV29-1 and J usage is TRBJ2-5; TRBD1 agrees at 7 bases. Germline V gene data show CDR1 as SQVTM and CDR2 as ANQGSEA. The CDR3 totals 14 residues. J was trimmed by 4 bases and V by 5 bases; bases with no gene match: 10. CDR3 sequence reads: CSVHPGAGGETQYF. CDR3 DNA: TGCAGCGTTCATCCCGGGGCAGGGGGAGAGACCCAGTACTTC.

This clonotype has ten or more counts. The gene calls are TRBV30 and TRBJ2-7; 7 nucleotides align to TRBD2. V trimming: 5 bases; J trimming: 2 bases; junction bases outside the gene matches: 3. Germline V gene data show CDR1 as GTSNPN and CDR2 as SVGIG (reference sequence). This CDR3 contains 12 residues. CDR3: CAWASGAYEQYF. Written as DNA, the CDR3 is TGTGCCTGGGCCAGCGGGGCCTACGAGCAGTACTTC. The whole variable domain, filled in from reference TRBV30 and TRBJ2-7, reads SQTIHQWPATLVQPVGSPLSLECTVEGTSNPNLYWYRQAAGRGLQLLFYSVGIGQISSEVPQNLSASRPQDRQFILSSKKLLLSDSGFYLCAWASGAYEQYFGPGTRLTVT.